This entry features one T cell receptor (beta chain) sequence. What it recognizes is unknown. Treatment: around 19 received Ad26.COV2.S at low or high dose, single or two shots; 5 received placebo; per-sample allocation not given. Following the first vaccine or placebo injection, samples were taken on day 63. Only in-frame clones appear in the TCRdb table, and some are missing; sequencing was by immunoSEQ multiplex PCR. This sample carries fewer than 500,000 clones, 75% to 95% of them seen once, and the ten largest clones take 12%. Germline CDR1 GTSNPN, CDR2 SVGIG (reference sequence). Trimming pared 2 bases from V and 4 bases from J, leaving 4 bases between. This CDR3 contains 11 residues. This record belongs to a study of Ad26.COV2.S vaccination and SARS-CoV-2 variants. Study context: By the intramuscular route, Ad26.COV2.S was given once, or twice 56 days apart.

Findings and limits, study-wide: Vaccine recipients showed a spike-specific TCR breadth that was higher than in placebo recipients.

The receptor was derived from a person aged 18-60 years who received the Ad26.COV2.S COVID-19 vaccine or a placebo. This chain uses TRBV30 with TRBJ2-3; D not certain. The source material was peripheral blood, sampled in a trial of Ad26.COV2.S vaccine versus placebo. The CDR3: CAWSNPDTQYF. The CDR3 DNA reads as TGTGCCTGGAGTAACCCAGATACGCAGTATTTT.